What follows are 28 T cell receptor beta chains derived from one specimen sequenced in a study of cytomegalovirus exposure and HLA in healthy donors. The PCR ran on 60 Vbeta and 13 Jbeta primers. TCRdb keeps only in-frame clones here, not all; method: immunoSEQ multiplex PCR. The data contain around 110,000 clones, around three quarters of them seen just once; the ten biggest clones take up around 4.3%. Sequences were obtained from PBMCs. Receptors were obtained from a man aged 30 to 39 in good health and CMV-seropositive.

This clone was picked up one time. The chain has TRBV4-3 and TRBJ1-6; TRBD1 matches 9 bases. Germline CDR1 is LGHNA and CDR2 is YSLEER. Trimming at V came to 0 bases and at J to 8 bases, leaving 11 bases not matched to a gene. The CDR3 totals 18 residues. CDR3 nucleotides: TGCGCCAGCAGCCAAGAAAGGGACAGGGAGTATGGGGATTCACCCCTCCACTTT. It specifies CASSQERDREYGDSPLHF.

This chain links TRBV6-5 with TRBJ2-3, with TRBD1 as a possible D gene (5 bases). The length of the CDR3 is 15 residues. Trimming took 4 bases from V and 5 from J, leaving 16 bases between them. From germline, CDR1 is MNHEY and CDR2 SVGAGI. CDR3 protein: CASSSGHKALDTQYF. The CDR3 nucleotides read TGTGCCAGCAGTTCCGGACACAAGGCGTTAGATACGCAGTATTTT.

The CDR3 nucleotides read TGTGCCAGCAGCCAAGGACAGGGTCAGCAAAGGGAGCAGTTCTTC. Protein product: CASSQGQGQQREQFF. The chain uses TRBV11-2 and TRBJ2-1; TRBD1 matches at 8 bases. Trimming at V came to 5 bases and at J to 10 bases, leaving 13 bases not matched to a gene. The CDR3 spans 15 residues. The germline V gene encodes CDR1 SGHAT and CDR2 FQNNGV.

This rearrangement joins TRBV29-1 to TRBJ2-1; 8 nucleotides line up with TRBD2. Trimming took 3 bases from V and 7 from J; bases not matched to a gene: 11. This CDR3 contains 15 residues. Germline lookup yields CDR1 SQVTM and CDR2 ANQGSEA. CDR3 loop: CSVDPLAGTLNEQFF. The CDR3 coding sequence is TGCAGCGTTGACCCTTTAGCGGGAACACTGAATGAGCAGTTCTTC.

This chain links TRBV7-2 with TRBJ2-7; D is possibly TRBD2 (6 bases). Germline-derived CDR1 and CDR2 are SGHTA and FQGNSA. The CDR3 covers 16 residues. V lost 0 bases to trimming and J lost 3 bases, with 15 bases between them. The CDR3 protein is CASSLAGGTQYYEQYF. The CDR3, as DNA: TGTGCCAGCAGCTTAGCAGGCGGGACTCAATACTACGAGCAGTACTTC.

This chain links TRBV25-1 with TRBJ2-2; D is unresolved. With 4 bases removed from V and 3 bases from J, the gap between germline ends came to 9 bases. Germline V lookup: CDR1 MGHDK, CDR2 SYGVNS. The CDR3 spans 14 residues. The chain's CDR3 is CASSGPPDTGELFF. The CDR3 DNA follows: TGTGCCAGCAGTGGCCCACCGGACACCGGGGAGCTGTTTTTT.

This chain connects TRBV19 to TRBJ2-3; 8 nucleotides agree with TRBD1. The CDR3 contains 15 residues. From germline, CDR1 is LNHDA and CDR2 SQIVND (reference sequence). Trimming cost V 7 bases and J 5 bases; bases outside gene matches: 11. For the CDR3, the DNA is TGTGCCAGTACCGCCCAGGGGGCTCGAGGAGATACGCAGTATTTT. Its translation is CASTAQGARGDTQYF.

The chain couples TRBV7-9 to TRBJ2-1, with 9 bases lining up with TRBD2. V dropped 0 bases and J dropped 7; count of bases not matched to a gene: 4. The CDR3 covers 15 residues. Looked up from germline, CDR1 is SEHNR and CDR2 is FQNEAQ (reference sequence). Here the CDR3 DNA reads TGTGCCAGCAGCTTAGCGCGCGGACTAGCGAATGAGCAGTTCTTC. Translation gives CASSLARGLANEQFF.

This chain connects TRBV7-9 to TRBJ2-7; TRBD1 matches at 11 bases. Germline V CDR1 and CDR2: SEHNR, FQNEAQ (reference sequence). CDR3 size: 19 residues. V was pared by 1 base and J by 3 bases, with 14 bases of the junction left unmatched. CDR3 amino acids: CASSLVFASGTGGYYEQYF. In nucleotides, the CDR3 is TGTGCCAGCAGCTTAGTATTTGCTTCCGGGACAGGGGGATACTACGAGCAGTACTTC. The variable domain in full, with the rest retrieved from reference TRBV7-9 and TRBJ2-7, is DTGVSQNPRHKITKRGQNVTFRCDPISEHNRLYWYRQTLGQGPEFLTYFQNEAQLEKSRLLSDRFSAERPKGSFSTLEIQRTEQGDSAMYLCASSLVFASGTGGYYEQYFGPGTRLTVT.

The rearrangement uses TRBV7-3 and TRBJ2-1, with 14 nucleotides matching TRBD2. The CDR3 covers 17 residues. V gave up 2 bases and J gave up 6 bases; unmatched junction bases: 6. Germline CDR1 reads SGHTA; CDR2 reads FQGTGA. The CDR3 loop reads CASSLGGLAGEGNEQFF. CDR3 nucleotides: TGTGCCAGCAGCTTAGGGGGACTAGCGGGAGAGGGCAATGAGCAGTTCTTC.

The rearrangement joins TRBV21-1 to TRBJ1-1; TRBD1 was called by the table and not checked on the DNA. TRBV21-1 corresponds to a pseudogene. This CDR3 contains 17 residues. The CDR3 region is CASSAPRPQAQNTEAFF. Written as DNA, the CDR3 is TGTGCCAGCAGCGCCCCTCGACCACAGGCCCAGAACACTGAAGCTTTCTTT.

Remarks on this clone: One end of the junction varies from germline; a read error may be responsible. V gene TRBV7-9 combines with J gene TRBJ2-5; D ambiguous. This CDR3 is 14 amino acids long. The germline CDR1 and CDR2 sequences are SEHNR and FQNEAQ (reference sequence). The CDR3 protein is CSSSPSDRWETQYF. Here the CDR3 DNA reads TGTTCCAGCAGCCCCAGCGACCGGTGGGAGACCCAGTACTTC.

The chain is built from TRBV19 and TRBJ2-6, with 7 bases aligning to TRBD2. V was clipped by 5 bases and J by 0 bases; unmatched bases: 10. The CDR3 totals 18 residues. CDR1 LNHDA and CDR2 SQIVND come from the germline V gene (reference sequence). The CDR3 DNA is TGTGCCAGTAGTCCATACATGGGGGGGTCCTCTGGGGCCAACGTCCTGACTTTC. It encodes CASSPYMGGSSGANVLTF.

This clone has just one count. V gene TRBV19 combines with J gene TRBJ1-2; possibly TRBD1 for D (5 bases). Trimming removed 1 base from V and 4 bases from J, with 16 bases in between. The CDR3 consists of 16 residues. Germline CDR1 and CDR2: LNHDA and SQIVND (reference sequence). CDR3 protein: CASSIGGQGVLYGYTF. In DNA, the CDR3 is TGTGCCAGTAGTATAGGTGGGCAGGGCGTTCTCTATGGCTACACCTTC.

The genes are TRBV5-1 and TRBJ2-7, with D perhaps matching TRBD1 (5 bases). Germline values: CDR1 SGHRS, CDR2 YFSETQ. The CDR3 length is 15 residues. Trimming pared 6 bases from V and 2 bases from J, leaving 18 bases between. The CDR3 is CASTQSLGAAYEQYF. CDR3 sequence (DNA): TGCGCCAGCACCCAATCTCTAGGGGCGGCCTACGAGCAGTACTTC.

This chain links TRBV21-1 with TRBJ2-3; the D segment call TRBD2 is taken from the table without a DNA check. TRBV21-1 is shown as a pseudogene. The CDR3 spans 12 residues. CDR3 coding DNA: TGTGCCAGCACCGCGGTACCAGATACGCAGTATTTT. Translating gives CASTAVPDTQYF.

The genes are TRBV28 and TRBJ1-4, with TRBD1 matching 7 bases. Germline-derived CDR1 and CDR2 are MDHEN and SYDVKM. The CDR3 spans 15 residues. After removal of 6 bases from V and 5 bases from J, the junction contained 9 bases not matched to a gene. The DNA of the CDR3 is TGTGCCAGCAGACCCACAGGGGCCGACAATGAAAAACTGTTTTTT. It yields the protein CASRPTGADNEKLFF.

The chain uses TRBV29-1 and TRBJ2-3, with D possibly being TRBD2 (6 bases). Per the germline V gene, CDR1 is SQVTM and CDR2 is ANQGSEA. The CDR3 is 15 residues long. V was trimmed by 6 bases and J by 0 bases, leaving 16 bases between them. DNA of the CDR3: TGCAGCGTCGCGACTAGGCCGGGAAGCACAGATACGCAGTATTTT. It translates to CSVATRPGSTDTQYF.

The chain carries TRBV18 and TRBJ2-3; 9 nucleotides line up with TRBD1. CDR1 and CDR2 (germline): KGHSH, LQKENI. After removal of 6 bases from V and 4 bases from J, the junction contained 8 bases not matched to a gene. The CDR3 covers 15 residues. CDR3 in amino acids: CASSETRDRADTQYF. CDR3 sequence (DNA): TGTGCCAGCTCCGAGACGAGGGACAGGGCAGATACGCAGTATTTT. The full variable domain, in which reference TRBV18 and TRBJ2-3 provide the parts outside the CDR3, is NAGVMQNPRHLVRRRGQEARLRCSPMKGHSHVYWYRQLPEEGLKFMVYLQKENIIDESGMPKERFSAEFPKEGPSILRIQQVVRGDSAAYFCASSETRDRADTQYFGPGTRLTVL.

The chain joins TRBV6-5 to TRBJ1-1, with a possible D match to TRBD1 (6 bases). CDR1 and CDR2 from the germline V gene are MNHEY and SVGAGI. Trimming pared 3 bases from V and 6 bases from J, leaving 14 bases between. The CDR3 is 14 residues long. The CDR3 region has the DNA TGTGCCAGCAGTTATGGGGGCACAAGCGCTGAAGCTTTCTTT. Its protein is CASSYGGTSAEAFF.

The sample holds a few counts of this clone. The V call is TRBV11-3, the J call TRBJ2-2; no clear D. Germline CDR1 reads SGHNT; CDR2 reads YENEEA. V gave up 5 bases and J gave up 5 bases, with 9 bases separating them. The CDR3 is 13 residues long. This chain's CDR3 is CASSPRWTGELFF. CDR3 bases: TGTGCCAGCAGCCCGCGGTGGACCGGGGAGCTGTTTTTT.

The genes are TRBV5-4 and TRBJ2-3, with 7 bases lining up with TRBD2. V lost 4 bases, J lost 3 bases, and 11 bases stayed unmatched. CDR3 length equals 16 residues. Germline CDR1 SGHNT, CDR2 YYREEE (reference sequence). For the CDR3, the DNA is TGTGCCAGCAGCGAGGCCTGGGAGGGGAGTACAGATACGCAGTATTTT. Residues: CASSEAWEGSTDTQYF.

V gene TRBV7-3 combines with J gene TRBJ2-2; the D is unclear. The CDR3 is 14 amino acids. The V end was cut by 2 bases, the J end by 5 bases, with 9 bases between. The germline CDR1 and CDR2 sequences are SGHTA and FQGTGA. CDR3 sequence reads: CASSLSRSTGELFF. The CDR3 coding sequence is TGTGCCAGCAGCTTATCTCGGTCTACCGGGGAGCTGTTTTTT.

V usage is TRBV2 and J usage is TRBJ1-2; D uncertain. The germline gives CDR1 SNHLY, CDR2 FYNNEI. CDR3 size: 12 residues. V was clipped by 8 bases and J by 5 bases, with 12 bases between them. The CDR3 DNA reads as TGTGCCAGCGGCCACGGAGGGTATGGCTACACCTTC. Translation: CASGHGGYGYTF.

The chain has TRBV5-1 and TRBJ1-4; D is unclear. Germline CDR1 is SGHRS and CDR2 is YFSETQ. Trimming cost V 0 bases and J 3 bases, with 6 bases left between them. The CDR3 runs 14 residues. The CDR3 DNA sequence: TGCGCCAGCAGCTTGGACCGGTCTAATGAAAAACTGTTTTTT. Residues: CASSLDRSNEKLFF.

This clone was seen just once. The chain is built from TRBV6-5 and TRBJ2-7; tentatively, D is TRBD1 (5 bases). The germline gives CDR1 MNHEY, CDR2 SVGAGI. CDR3 length: 13 residues. V was trimmed by 3 bases and J by 6 bases, leaving 12 bases between them. The CDR3 is CASSYSGSLEQYF. The DNA of the CDR3 is TGTGCCAGCAGTTATTCAGGGTCCCTCGAGCAGTACTTC.

V and J are TRBV9 and TRBJ2-5; tentatively, D is TRBD2 (6 bases). The DNA end is a closer match to TRBJ2-7, so the J assignment may be wrong. This CDR3 contains 14 residues. Germline CDR1 and CDR2: SGDLS and YYNGEE. CDR3 sequence: CASSVGAGTYEQYF. The CDR3 coding sequence is TGTGCCAGCAGCGTAGGGGCGGGAACCTACGAGCAGTACTTC.

The DNA of the CDR3 is TGTGCCAGCAGCACGGGACATCCTAACACTGAAGCTTTCTTT. Encoded protein: CASSTGHPNTEAFF. The chain carries TRBV13 and TRBJ1-1, with D perhaps TRBD1 (6 bases). V shed 5 bases and J shed 2 bases, with 12 bases lying between them. This CDR3 has 14 residues. CDR1 is PRHDT, CDR2 FYEKMQ, per germline (reference sequence).